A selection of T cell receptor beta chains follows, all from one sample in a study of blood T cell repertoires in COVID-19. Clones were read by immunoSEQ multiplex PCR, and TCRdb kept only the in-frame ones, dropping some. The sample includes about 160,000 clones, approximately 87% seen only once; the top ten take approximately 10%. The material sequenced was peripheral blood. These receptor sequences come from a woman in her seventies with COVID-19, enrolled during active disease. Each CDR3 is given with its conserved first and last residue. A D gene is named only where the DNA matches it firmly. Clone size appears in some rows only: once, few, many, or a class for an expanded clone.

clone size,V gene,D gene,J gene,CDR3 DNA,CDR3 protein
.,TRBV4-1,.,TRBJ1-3,TGCGTCAGCAGCCAAGGGGTCTTGCGCAGGGCCTCTGGAAACACCATATATTTT,CVSSQGVLRRASGNTIYF
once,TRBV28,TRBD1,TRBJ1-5,TGTGCCAGCAGTTTACGGACAGGGGTCCATCAGCCCCAGCATTTT,CASSLRTGVHQPQHF
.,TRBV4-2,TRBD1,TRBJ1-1,TGTGCCAGCAGCCGAAAAGACAGGGGGCCACTTTATTACATGAACACTGAAGCTTTCTTT,CASSRKDRGPLYYMNTEAFF
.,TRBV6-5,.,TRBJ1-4,TGTGCCAGCAGTTCATCGCGGCAGGGGAACGAAAAACTGTTTTTT,CASSSSRQGNEKLFF
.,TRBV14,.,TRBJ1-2,TGTGCCAGCAGCAGGGACACGAAAGGCTATGGCTACACCTTC,CASSRDTKGYGYTF
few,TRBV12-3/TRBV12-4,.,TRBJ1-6,TGTGCCAGCAGGTCCCAGGGGACGTCACCCCTCCACTTT,CASRSQGTSPLHF
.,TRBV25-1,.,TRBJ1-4,TGTGCCAGCAGCAGATCGCGGGGGGTAAAGAATGAAAAACTGTTTTTT,CASSRSRGVKNEKLFF
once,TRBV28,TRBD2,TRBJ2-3,TGTGCCAGCAGTTCTGGACTAGCGGGGGGTTGGGCAGATACGCAGTATTTT,CASSSGLAGGWADTQYF
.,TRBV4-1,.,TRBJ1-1,TGCGCCAGCAGCCAAGAGGCGGTGCGCGTGAACACTGAAGCTTTCTTT,CASSQEAVRVNTEAFF
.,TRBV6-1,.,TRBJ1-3,TGTGCCAGCAGTGAATCCGGTAGGGGGTCAGGAAACACCATATATTTT,CASSESGRGSGNTIYF
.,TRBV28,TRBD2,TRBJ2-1,TGTGCCAGCAGCCCCCTAGCGGGGGGTCCCTACAATGAGCAGTTCTTC,CASSPLAGGPYNEQFF
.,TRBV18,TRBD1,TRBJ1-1,TGTGCCAGCTCACGCCTCGCCCCGGGACAGGGGGCCATGAACACTGAAGCTTTCTTT,CASSRLAPGQGAMNTEAFF
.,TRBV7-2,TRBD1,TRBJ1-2,TGTGCCAGCAGCTCACGACAGGGGGATAACTATGGCTACACCTTC,CASSSRQGDNYGYTF
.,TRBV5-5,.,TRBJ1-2,TGTGCCAGCAGCTCGGAATACAGGGATAGGTCTGGCTACACCTTC,CASSSEYRDRSGYTF
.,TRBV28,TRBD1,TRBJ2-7,TGTGCCAGCATTGCCAGAAGGGGGCGGTCCATCGAGCAGTACTTC,CASIARRGRSIEQYF
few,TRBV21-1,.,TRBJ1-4,TGTGCCAGCAGCCCCCATCGGCCAGGGGGCGGTGAAAAACTGTTTTTT,CASSPHRPGGGEKLFF
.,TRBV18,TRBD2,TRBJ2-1,TGTGCCAGCTCACCGAGGACTAGACCCTACAATGAGCAGTTCTTC,CASSPRTRPYNEQFF
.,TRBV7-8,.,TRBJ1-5,TGTGCCAGCAGTCCTACAGGGAGCAATCAGCCCCAGCATTTT,CASSPTGSNQPQHF
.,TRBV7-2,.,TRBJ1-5,TGTGCCAGCAGCTTAGGCAGGGGCAATCAGCCCCAGCATTTT,CASSLGRGNQPQHF
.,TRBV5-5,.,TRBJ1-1,TGTGCCAGCAGCTTTGAAGGGAGGGCCCCACCTTTCTTT,CASSFEGRAPPFF
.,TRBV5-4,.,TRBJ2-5,TGTGCCAGCAGCCCGGGTGCTAGCCAAGAGACCCAGTACTTC,CASSPGASQETQYF
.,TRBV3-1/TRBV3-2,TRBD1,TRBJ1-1,TGTGCCAGCAGCCAAGTACAGGGGGCAACTGAAGCTTTCTTT,CASSQVQGATEAFF
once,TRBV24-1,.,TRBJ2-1,TGTGCCACCAGTGGAGGACATTTTTTTGAGCAGTTCTTC,CATSGGHFFEQFF
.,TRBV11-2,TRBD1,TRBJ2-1,TGTGCCAGCAGCTCGGGACAGGCCAGCAATGAGCAGTTCTTC,CASSSGQASNEQFF
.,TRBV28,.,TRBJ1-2,TGTGGGACCGGGGTACCTGCTAACTATGGCTACACCTTC,CGTGVPANYGYTF
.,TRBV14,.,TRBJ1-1,TGTGCCAGCAGCTCCCCCGTTCCGGGACTCTCGAACACTGAAGCTTTCTTT,CASSSPVPGLSNTEAFF
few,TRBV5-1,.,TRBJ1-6,TGCGCCAGCAGCTTGCAGGGAAGGGATTCACCCCTCCACTTT,CASSLQGRDSPLHF
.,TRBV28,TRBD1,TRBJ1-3,TGTGCCAGCAGTTTGGACAGGGGCTCTGGAAACACCATATATTTT,CASSLDRGSGNTIYF
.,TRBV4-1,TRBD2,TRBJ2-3,TGCGCCAGCAGCCAGGGACTAGCGGGGTCTGGCACAGATACGCAGTATTTT,CASSQGLAGSGTDTQYF
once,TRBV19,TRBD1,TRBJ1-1,TGTGCCAGTACCAACCGGGACAGGGTTTCGGCTTTCTTT,CASTNRDRVSAFF
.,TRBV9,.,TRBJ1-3,TGTGCCAGCAGCGAGGCGGACACTACTGGTTACACCATATATTTT,CASSEADTTGYTIYF
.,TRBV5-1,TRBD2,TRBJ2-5,TGCGCCAGCAGCTTTTGGGCGGGGGGGCGGCAAGAGACCCAGTACTTC,CASSFWAGGRQETQYF
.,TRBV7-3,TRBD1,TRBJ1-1,TGTGCCAGCAGCTTACGCGGCGGAGGGACAGGGAACACTGAAGCTTTCTTT,CASSLRGGGTGNTEAFF
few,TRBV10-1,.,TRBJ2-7,TGCGCCAGCATGGACCTACAGGGCCGCGAGCAGTACTTC,CASMDLQGREQYF
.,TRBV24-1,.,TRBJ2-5,TGTGCCACCAGTGGCGGGACTGGCCAAGAGACCCAGTACTTC,CATSGGTGQETQYF
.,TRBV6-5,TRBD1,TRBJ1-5,TGTGCCAGCAGTTACCGACAGGGTGGGCAGCCCCAGCATTTT,CASSYRQGGQPQHF
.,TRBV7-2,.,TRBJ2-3,TGTGCCAGCAGCCTAGACGGAGCCAATACGCAGTATTTT,CASSLDGANTQYF
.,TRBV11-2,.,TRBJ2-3,TGTGCCAGCAGCTTTCCCGGTAGATTGAGGGGCACAGATACGCAGTATTTT,CASSFPGRLRGTDTQYF
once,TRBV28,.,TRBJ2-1,TGTGCCAGCAGTATTTTGACAGGTAACAATGAGCAGTTCTTC,CASSILTGNNEQFF
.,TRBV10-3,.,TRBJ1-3,TGTGCCGCGCGTAGGAGGGAGTCTGGAAACACCATATATTTT,CAARRRESGNTIYF
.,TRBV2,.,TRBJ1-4,TGTGCCAGCAGTGGGGGGGCAACTAATGAAAAACTGTTTTTT,CASSGGATNEKLFF
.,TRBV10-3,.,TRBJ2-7,TGTGCCATCAGTACTGGGCCTCCGGACTACGAGCAGTACTTC,CAISTGPPDYEQYF
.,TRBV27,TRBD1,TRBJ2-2,TGTGCCAGCACTCCATCCGGTGACAGGGTTGGCGGGGAGCTGTTTTTT,CASTPSGDRVGGELFF
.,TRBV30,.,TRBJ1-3,TGTGCCTGGACTCCTGATAGCCCCAACTCTGGAAACACCATATATTTT,CAWTPDSPNSGNTIYF
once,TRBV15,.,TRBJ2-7,TGTGCCACCAGCAGAGAACTAGGAACCTACGAGCAGTACTTC,CATSRELGTYEQYF
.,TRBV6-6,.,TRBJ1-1,TGTGCCAGCAGTTACTCGACAGAGGTAGACACTGAAGCTTTCTTT,CASSYSTEVDTEAFF
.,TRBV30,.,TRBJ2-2,TGTGCACGAGATGGGGCTAGCGTCACCGGGGAGCTGTTTTTT,CARDGASVTGELFF
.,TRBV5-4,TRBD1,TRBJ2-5,TGTGCCAGCAGCTCTAAGACAGGGGGTAAAGAGACCCAGTACTTC,CASSSKTGGKETQYF
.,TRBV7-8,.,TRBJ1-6,TGTGCCAGCAGCTCAAACAGGGCGCTGCTTCCACCCCTCCACTTT,CASSSNRALLPPLHF
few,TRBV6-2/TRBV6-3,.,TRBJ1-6,TGTGCCAGCAGTTCTCCGGTTGACTTCTATAATTCACCCCTCCACTTT,CASSSPVDFYNSPLHF